Listed below are T cell receptor beta chains from one sample, sequenced in a study of sequential checkpoint blockade in melanoma. TCRdb's copy holds only in-frame clones and misses some; the assay was immunoSEQ multiplex PCR. The profile shows 8,500 to 9,000 clones, 23% of them singletons. Material: tumor tissue (inferred from file names), obtained from a patient given nivolumab and ipilimumab in sequence. The receptors derive from a human donor with melanoma. Both conserved end residues are trimmed from each CDR3.

j_gene	len	v_gene	CDR3aa
TRBJ2-1	14	TRBV7-6	ASSLDSGGAANEQF
TRBJ1-2	14	TRBV4-1	ASSLGQGALKDGYT
TRBJ1-5	13	TRBV6-4	ASSPRRVSNQPQH
TRBJ1-4	16	TRBV11-3	ASSSRGWTGVTNEKLF
TRBJ1-2	14	TRBV15	ATSRGFRRLHYGYT
TRBJ1-6	12	TRBV6-8	ASSYRGGGSPLH
TRBJ1-1	12	TRBV7-5	ASSLSPPNTEAF
TRBJ1-1	13	TRBV28	ASSPIRDATLEAF
TRBJ1-6	12	TRBV19	ASSGTGGYSPLH
TRBJ1-2	13	TRBV11-3	ASSARTGKSRGYT
TRBJ2-1	15	TRBV19	ASSSTRAGGPEGEQF
TRBJ1-6	17	TRBV28	ASSLWDRYTSSYNSPLH
TRBJ2-3	14	TRBV6-8	ASSATHPQFPNTQY
TRBJ2-5	13	TRBV15	ATSRDRTAYSSDY
TRBJ2-7	13	TRBV12-2	AISLSRGISYEQY
TRBJ1-2	13	TRBV19	ASSIGGQGWYGYT
TRBJ1-5	14	TRBV19	ASSIGGTRANQPQH
TRBJ2-6	17	TRBV5-1	ASSPGVTRNPSGANVLT
TRBJ1-5	12	TRBV11-3	ASSLGGYGQPQH
TRBJ2-1	14	TRBV11-3	ASSFIPLTRYNEQF
TRBJ2-5	14	TRBV19	ASSLPRGGSVGTQY
TRBJ2-5	16	TRBV19	ASSILGGGAGVQETQY
TRBJ1-1	14	TRBV6-8	ATRGPRLGVGTEAF
TRBJ1-5	12	TRBV11-3	ASSPAGSNQPQH
TRBJ1-1	11	TRBV19	ASSIKENTEAF
TRBJ2-4	16	TRBV2	ASSRDQPGQIAKNIQY
TRBJ2-7	13	TRBV6-8	ASSYSTSGGYEQY
TRBJ2-2	14	TRBV9	ASSRELTRNTGELF
TRBJ2-3	14	TRBV7-7	ASSSGTSRFTDTQY
TRBJ1-1	12	TRBV18	ASSPSGAGTEAF
TRBJ1-1	12	TRBV11-3	ASSSSTGGTEAF
TRBJ2-1	12	TRBV11-3	ASSPGLWSFEQF
TRBJ2-3	12	TRBV9	ARGGTSGTDTQY
TRBJ2-5	14	TRBV10-3	AISEPDRLDGETQY
TRBJ2-1	11	TRBV6-8	ASSYARTVEQF
TRBJ1-2	10	TRBV19	ASYLRGRGYT
TRBJ2-7	13	TRBV10-1	ASSRERGSPYEQY
TRBJ1-2	13	TRBV11-3	ASSIKGDSGYGYT
TRBJ1-1	12	TRBV25-1	ASSSMGRDTEAF
TRBJ1-2	13	TRBV11-3	ASSLVSGAVYGYT
TRBJ1-1	12	TRBV6-8	AIRAVKGNTEAF
TRBJ2-5	14	TRBV11-3	ASSLGGGQGRETQY
TRBJ1-6	14	TRBV6-8	AIRALGTGDNSPLH
TRBJ1-5	11	TRBV10-2	ASGRGFNQPQH
TRBJ1-2	12	TRBV11-3	ASSLGPGVNGYT
TRBJ2-5	14	TRBV15	ATSRWGTEGGGTQY
TRBJ1-5	16	TRBV7-6	ASSSGPGRVSSNQPQH
TRBJ2-3	12	TRBV2	ASSRGTRTDTQY
TRBJ1-1	10	TRBV25-1	ASSAVTSEAF
TRBJ2-1	14	TRBV14	ASSQVAGQGDNEQF
TRBJ1-1	14	TRBV11-3	ASSARDREWNTEAF
TRBJ2-6	12	TRBV5-1	ASSPERRANVLT
TRBJ2-1	14	TRBV11-3	ASSQGFREILDEQF
TRBJ2-1	13	TRBV9	ASSVDGTSNNEQF
TRBJ1-2	15	TRBV11-3	ASSLVEVWVWDYGYT
TRBJ2-1	15	TRBV12-5	ASGLVAGAGGQNEQF
TRBJ2-5	13	TRBV5-1	ASSSDRVGQETQY
TRBJ2-3	11	TRBV7-4	ASSADSTDTQY